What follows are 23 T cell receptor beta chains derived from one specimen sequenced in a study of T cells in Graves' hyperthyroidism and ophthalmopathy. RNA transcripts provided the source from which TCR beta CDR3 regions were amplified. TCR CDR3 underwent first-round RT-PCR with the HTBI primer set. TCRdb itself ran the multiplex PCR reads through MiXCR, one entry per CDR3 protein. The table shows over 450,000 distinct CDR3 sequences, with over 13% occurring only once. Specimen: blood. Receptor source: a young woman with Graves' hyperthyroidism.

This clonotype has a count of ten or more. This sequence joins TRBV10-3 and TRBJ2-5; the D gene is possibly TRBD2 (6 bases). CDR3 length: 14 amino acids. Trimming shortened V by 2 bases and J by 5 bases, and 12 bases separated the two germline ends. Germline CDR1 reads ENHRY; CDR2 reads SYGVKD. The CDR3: CAISEGRAGETQYF. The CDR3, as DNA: TGTGCCATCAGTGAGGGTCGCGCGGGGGAGACCCAGTACTTC.

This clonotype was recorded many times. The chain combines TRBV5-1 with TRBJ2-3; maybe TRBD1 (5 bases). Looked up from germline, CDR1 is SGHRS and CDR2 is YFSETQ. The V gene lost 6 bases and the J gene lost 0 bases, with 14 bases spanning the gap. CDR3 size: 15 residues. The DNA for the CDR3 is TGCGCCAGCAAACTACAGGCCTCTAGCACAGATACGCAGTATTTT. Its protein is CASKLQASSTDTQYF.

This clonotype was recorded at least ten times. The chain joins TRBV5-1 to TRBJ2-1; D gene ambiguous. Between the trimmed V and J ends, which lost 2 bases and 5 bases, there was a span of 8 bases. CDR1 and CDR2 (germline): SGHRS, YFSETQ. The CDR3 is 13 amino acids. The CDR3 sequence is CASSFPRDNEQFF. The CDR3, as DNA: TGCGCCAGCAGCTTTCCACGGGACAATGAGCAGTTCTTC.

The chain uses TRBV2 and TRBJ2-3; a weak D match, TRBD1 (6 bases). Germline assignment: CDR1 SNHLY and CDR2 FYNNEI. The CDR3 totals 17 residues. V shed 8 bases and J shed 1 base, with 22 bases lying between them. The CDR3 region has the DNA TGTGCCAGCGGCTGGGACACAACGCCCCCCCGCACAGATACGCAGTATTTT. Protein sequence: CASGWDTTPPRTDTQYF.

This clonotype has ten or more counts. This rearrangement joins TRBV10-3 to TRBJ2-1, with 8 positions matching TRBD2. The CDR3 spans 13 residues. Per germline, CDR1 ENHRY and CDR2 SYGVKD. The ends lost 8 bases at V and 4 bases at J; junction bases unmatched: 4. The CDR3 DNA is TGTGCCATCGGAGCGGGAGAATACAATGAGCAGTTCTTC. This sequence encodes CAIGAGEYNEQFF.

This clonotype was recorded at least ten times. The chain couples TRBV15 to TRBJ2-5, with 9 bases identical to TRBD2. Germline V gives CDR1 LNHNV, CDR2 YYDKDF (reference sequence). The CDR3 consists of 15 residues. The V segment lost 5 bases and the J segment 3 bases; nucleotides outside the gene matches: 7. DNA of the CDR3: TGTGCCACCAGCGTCCCGGGACTAGCAGAAGAGACCCAGTACTTC. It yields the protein CATSVPGLAEETQYF.

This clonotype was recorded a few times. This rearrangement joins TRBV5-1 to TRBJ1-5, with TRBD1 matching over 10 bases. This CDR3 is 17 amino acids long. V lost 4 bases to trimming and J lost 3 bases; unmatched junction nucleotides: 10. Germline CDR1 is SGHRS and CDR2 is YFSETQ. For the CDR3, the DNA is TGCGCCAGCAGCGGAAACCGGGACAGGGGCCTCAATCAGCCCCAGCATTTT. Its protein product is CASSGNRDRGLNQPQHF.

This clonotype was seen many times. In DNA form, the CDR3 reads TGTGCCAGCAGTGAGGACAAGGACTTTGGCTACACCTTC. Translation gives CASSEDKDFGYTF. The gene calls are TRBV6-1 and TRBJ1-2; D is possibly TRBD1 (5 bases). Trimming cost V 3 bases and J 7 bases, with 12 bases left between them. CDR3 size: 13 residues. The germline V gene encodes CDR1 MNHNS and CDR2 SASEGT.

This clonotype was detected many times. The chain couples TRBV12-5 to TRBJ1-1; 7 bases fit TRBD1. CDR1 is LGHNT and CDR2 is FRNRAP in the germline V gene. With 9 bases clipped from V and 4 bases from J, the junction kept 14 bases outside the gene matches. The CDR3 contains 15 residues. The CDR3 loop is CASRTRQGRSTEAFF. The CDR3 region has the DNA TGTGCTAGCCGTACCCGACAGGGACGGAGCACTGAAGCTTTCTTT.

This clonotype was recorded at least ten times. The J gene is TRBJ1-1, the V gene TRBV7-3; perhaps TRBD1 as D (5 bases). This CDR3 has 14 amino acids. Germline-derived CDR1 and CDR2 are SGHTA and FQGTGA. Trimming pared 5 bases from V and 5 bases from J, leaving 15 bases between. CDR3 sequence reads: CASSPQGPATEAFF. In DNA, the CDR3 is TGTGCCAGCAGCCCCCAGGGACCGGCTACTGAAGCTTTCTTT.

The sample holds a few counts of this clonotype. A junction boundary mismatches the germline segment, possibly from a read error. The CDR3: CASSTIQGTWETQYF. In DNA, the CDR3 is TGCGCCAGCAGCACGATACAGGGTACGTGGGAGACCCAGTACTTC. V and J are TRBV5-6 and TRBJ2-5, with a weak D call TRBD1 (6 bases). Germline values: CDR1 SGHDT, CDR2 YYEEEE. The CDR3 spans 15 residues.

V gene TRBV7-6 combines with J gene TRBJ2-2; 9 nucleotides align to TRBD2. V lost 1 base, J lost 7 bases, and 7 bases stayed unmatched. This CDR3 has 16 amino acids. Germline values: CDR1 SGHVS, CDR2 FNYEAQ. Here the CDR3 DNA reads TGTGCCAGCAGCTTAGAGATAGCGGGAGCTTTCGGGGAGCTGTTTTTT. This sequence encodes CASSLEIAGAFGELFF.

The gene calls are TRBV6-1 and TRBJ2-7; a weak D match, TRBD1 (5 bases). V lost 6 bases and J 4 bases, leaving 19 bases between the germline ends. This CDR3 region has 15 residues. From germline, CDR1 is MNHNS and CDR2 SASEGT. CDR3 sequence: CASRGGRAADYEQYF. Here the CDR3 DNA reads TGTGCCAGCAGGGGCGGCAGGGCGGCGGATTACGAGCAGTACTTC.

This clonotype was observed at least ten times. The DNA of the CDR3 is TGTGCCAGCTCACCACTGCAGGGAGAGAACACTGAAGCTTTCTTT. It specifies CASSPLQGENTEAFF. This chain connects TRBV18 to TRBJ1-1, with D maybe TRBD1 (5 bases). The length of the CDR3 is 15 residues. Trimming removed 1 base at V and 1 base at J, with 10 bases between. In germline, CDR1 is KGHSH, CDR2 LQKENI.

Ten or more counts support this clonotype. This chain's CDR3 is CAWSLGTENSPLHF. In nucleotides, the CDR3 is TGTGCCTGGAGTTTAGGGACAGAAAATTCACCCCTCCACTTT. The chain links TRBV30 to TRBJ1-6; 7 nucleotides agree with TRBD1. With 2 bases clipped from V and 7 bases from J, the junction kept 5 bases outside the gene matches. The CDR3 length is 14 residues. The germline V gene has CDR1 GTSNPN and CDR2 SVGIG (reference sequence).

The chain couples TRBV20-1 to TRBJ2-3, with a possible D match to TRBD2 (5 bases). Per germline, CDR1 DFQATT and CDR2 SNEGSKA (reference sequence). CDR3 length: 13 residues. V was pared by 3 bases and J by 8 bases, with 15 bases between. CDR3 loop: CSASVVAGGTQYF. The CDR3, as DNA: TGCAGTGCTAGCGTTGTGGCAGGAGGTACGCAGTATTTT.

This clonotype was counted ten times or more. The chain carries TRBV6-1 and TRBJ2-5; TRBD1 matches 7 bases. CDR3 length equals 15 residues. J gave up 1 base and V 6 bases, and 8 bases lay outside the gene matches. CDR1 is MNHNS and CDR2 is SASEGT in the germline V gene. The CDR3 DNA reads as TGTGCCAGCAGAAACCCGACAGGGATCCAAGAGACCCAGTACTTC. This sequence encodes CASRNPTGIQETQYF.

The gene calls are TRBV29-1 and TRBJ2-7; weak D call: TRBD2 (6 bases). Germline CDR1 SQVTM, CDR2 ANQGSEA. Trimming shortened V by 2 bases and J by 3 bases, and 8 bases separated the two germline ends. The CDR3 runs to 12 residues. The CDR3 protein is CSVEIADYEQYF. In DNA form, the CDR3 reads TGCAGCGTTGAAATAGCGGACTACGAGCAGTACTTC.

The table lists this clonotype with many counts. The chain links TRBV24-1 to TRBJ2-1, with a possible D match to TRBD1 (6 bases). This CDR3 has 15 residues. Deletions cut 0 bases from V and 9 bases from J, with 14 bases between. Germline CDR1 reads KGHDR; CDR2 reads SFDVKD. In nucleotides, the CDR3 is TGTGCCACCAGTGATTTGGGGGGCGCGGAAGGTGAGCAGTTCTTC. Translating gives CATSDLGGAEGEQFF.

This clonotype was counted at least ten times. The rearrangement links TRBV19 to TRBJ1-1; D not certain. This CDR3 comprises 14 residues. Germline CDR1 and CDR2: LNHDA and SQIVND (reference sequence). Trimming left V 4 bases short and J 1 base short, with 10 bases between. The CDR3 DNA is TGTGCCAGTAGTACCTGGACGGAGAACACTGAAGCTTTCTTT. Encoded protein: CASSTWTENTEAFF.

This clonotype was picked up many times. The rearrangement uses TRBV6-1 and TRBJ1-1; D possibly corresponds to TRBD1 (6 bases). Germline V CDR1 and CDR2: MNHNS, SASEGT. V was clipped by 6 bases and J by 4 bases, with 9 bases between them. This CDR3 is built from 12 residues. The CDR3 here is CASRSGATEAFF. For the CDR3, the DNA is TGTGCCAGCAGGTCAGGGGCCACTGAAGCTTTCTTT.

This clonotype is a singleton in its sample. CDR3 amino acids: CASSIVGTGSRHDYTF. The CDR3 nucleotides read TGTGCCAGTAGTATAGTAGGGACAGGTTCTCGTCATGACTACACCTTC. The chain couples TRBV19 to TRBJ1-2; 8 bases align to TRBD1. CDR3 length equals 16 residues. J gave up 10 bases and V 1 base, and 14 bases lay outside the gene matches. Germline V gives CDR1 LNHDA, CDR2 SQIVND (reference sequence).

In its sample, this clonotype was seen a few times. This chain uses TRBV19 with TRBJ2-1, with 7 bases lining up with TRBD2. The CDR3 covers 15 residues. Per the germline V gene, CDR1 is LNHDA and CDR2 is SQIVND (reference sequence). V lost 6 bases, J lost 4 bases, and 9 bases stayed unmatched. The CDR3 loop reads CASSAQAGAYNEQFF. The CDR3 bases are TGTGCCAGTAGCGCCCAGGCGGGAGCTTACAATGAGCAGTTCTTC.